This TCR beta chain was found in a study of blood T cell repertoires in COVID-19. Study-level information: From T cells, B-cell-depleted T cells, or PBMCs came the material, which was cDNA or gDNA.

As processed by the authors: Reference gene primer amplification gave nucleated cell count estimates. The repertoire was sequenced with immunoSEQ multiplex PCR; TCRdb's copy has only in-frame clones and lacks some. Clonal size and the V and J genes are those of that table, whereas D and trimming came from the DNA. The sample contains approximately 150,000 clones, 75% to 90% of which appear only once. Trimming cost V 5 bases and J 11 bases; bases outside gene matches: 7. Looked up from germline, CDR1 is SGHTA and CDR2 is FQGNSA. This CDR3 has 13 residues. The chain couples TRBV7-2 to TRBJ1-5; 9 nucleotides match TRBD1. The receptor comes from a woman in her sixties with active COVID-19. Sequenced: peripheral blood. CDR3: CASSVDRGETQHF. Written as DNA, the CDR3 is TGTGCCAGCAGCGTGGACAGGGGAGAGACCCAGCATTTT.